This TCR beta chain was retrieved from a study of OX40 agonist ivuxolimab in advanced cancers. Study in general: Prior anti-PD-1, anti-PD-L1 or anti-CTLA-4 therapy was allowed; over 30% had some.

Sequenced by immunoSEQ multiplex PCR; TCRdb stores in-frame clones only, minus some. The sample carries about 90,000 clones, roughly nine tenths recorded once. Patients were ruled out by autoimmune disease history or systemic immunosuppression. V was clipped by 2 bases and J by 3 bases; unmatched bases: 10. Germline CDR1 is MNHNY and CDR2 is SVGAGI (reference sequence). There are 16 residues in the CDR3. The TCR sequence derives from an adult with an advanced solid tumor such as melanoma, head and neck, liver or kidney cancer. Sequenced here: CD4+ or CD8+ T cells sorted from blood, sampled in a trial of the OX40 agonist ivuxolimab. The V and J genes are TRBV6-6 and TRBJ2-7, with 7 bases lining up with TRBD2. The CDR3 DNA sequence: TGTGCCAGCAGTTACACCCGCGGAAGCGGGATCTACGAGCAGTACTTC. It translates to CASSYTRGSGIYEQYF.